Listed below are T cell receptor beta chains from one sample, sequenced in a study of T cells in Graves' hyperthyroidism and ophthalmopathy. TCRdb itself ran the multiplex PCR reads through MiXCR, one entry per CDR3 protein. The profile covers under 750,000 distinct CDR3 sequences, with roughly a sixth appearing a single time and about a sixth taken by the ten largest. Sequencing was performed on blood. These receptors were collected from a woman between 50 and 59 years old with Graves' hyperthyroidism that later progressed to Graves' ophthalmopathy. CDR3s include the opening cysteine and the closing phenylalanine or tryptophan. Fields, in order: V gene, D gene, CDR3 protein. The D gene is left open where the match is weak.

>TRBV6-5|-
CASSYAVDLGQPQHF
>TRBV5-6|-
CASSSEGGREAFF
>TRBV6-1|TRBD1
CASRRQGFLNTEAFF
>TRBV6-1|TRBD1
CASSERDRASYGYTF
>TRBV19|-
CASSVPTGRQVDTQYF
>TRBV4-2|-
CASSQTPRDPDAQYF
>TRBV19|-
CASSRPSGDNSPLHF
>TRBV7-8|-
CASSLFPGGRTEAFF
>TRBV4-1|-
CASSQAIEGVRYEQYF
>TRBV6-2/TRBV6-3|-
CASSYSIAGVRDNSPLHF
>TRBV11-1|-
CASSFAGVTGELFF
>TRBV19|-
CASSIGRQIQETQYF
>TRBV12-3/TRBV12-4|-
CASNNPGGNTIYF
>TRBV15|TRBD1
CATSRNPGQHYEQYF
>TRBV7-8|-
CASSLAAQGGDEKLFF
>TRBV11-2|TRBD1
CASSHVPGQGFPEQFF
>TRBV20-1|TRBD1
CSARQGESGNTIYF
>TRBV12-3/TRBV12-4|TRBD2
CASSDRGTTSGVIYNEQFF
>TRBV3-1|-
CASSPRSTEAFF
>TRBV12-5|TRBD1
CASGLVVRGSDTQYF